What follows are 22 T cell receptor beta chains derived from one specimen sequenced in a study of beta chain features in type 1 diabetes. Study-wide results and caveats: Moderate but significant shortening of TCRB CDR3s was recorded in all four CD4+ subsets from Type 1 diabetes patients.

No antigens are known for them. Sequenced material consisted of expressed TCRB transcripts (all of the isolated RNA was reverse transcribed). Repertoires were generated with immunoSEQ multiplex PCR, while TCRdb's copy carries only in-frame clones and drops some. Counted here are some 360,000 clones, roughly 9.8% occurring once; the ten biggest clones make up 0.6%. Specimen: central memory CD4+ T cells from blood. These receptors all come from a man in his thirties or forties with type 1 diabetes.

A remark on this clone: This sample includes further DNA sequences coding for the same CDR3. The rearrangement uses TRBV6-5 and TRBJ2-7, with 10 bases matching TRBD2. The V gene end was trimmed by 5 bases and the J gene end by 5 bases; junction bases not matched to a gene: 6. The germline gives CDR1 MNHEY, CDR2 SVGAGI. This CDR3 spans 14 amino acids. This CDR3 is CASSLSGRAHEQYF. CDR3 nucleotides: TGTGCCAGCAGTCTCAGCGGGAGGGCCCACGAGCAGTACTTC.

The chain recombines TRBV30 with TRBJ1-2; D ambiguous. Looked up from germline, CDR1 is GTSNPN and CDR2 is SVGIG (reference sequence). The CDR3 totals 12 residues. Trimming removed 2 bases at V and 0 bases at J, with 4 bases between. CDR3 region: CAWSTTNYGYTF. The CDR3 DNA follows: TGTGCCTGGAGTACCACTAACTATGGCTACACCTTC.

This clone occurred a few times. The rearrangement uses TRBV4-1 and TRBJ1-5; 7 bases are a match to TRBD1. Germline CDR1 MGHRA, CDR2 YSYEKL. V gave up 2 bases and J gave up 3 bases; unmatched junction bases: 7. This CDR3 comprises 16 residues. The CDR3 DNA reads TGCGCCAGCAGCCAACAACAGGGGCCTTACAATCAGCCCCAGCATTTT. This gives the protein CASSQQQGPYNQPQHF.

This chain links TRBV11-2 with TRBJ2-1, with TRBD2 identical over 11 bases. Germline lookup yields CDR1 SGHAT and CDR2 FQNNGV. After removal of 0 bases from V and 4 bases from J, the junction contained 8 bases not matched to a gene. The CDR3 spans 18 residues. CDR3 amino acids: CASSLDQGGTSGYNEQFF. In DNA, the CDR3 is TGTGCCAGCAGCTTAGATCAGGGCGGGACTAGCGGTTACAATGAGCAGTTCTTC.

V gene TRBV18 combines with J gene TRBJ2-1; TRBD2 is a possible D gene (5 bases). The CDR3 runs 11 residues. CDR1 is KGHSH and CDR2 is LQKENI in the germline V gene. V was shortened by 3 bases and J by 12 bases, with 9 bases between the two germline ends. This CDR3 is CASSPRVGQFF. CDR3 coding DNA: TGTGCCAGCTCACCGCGGGTAGGGCAGTTCTTC. Based on the CDR3 plus reference TRBV18 and TRBJ2-1, the full variable domain is NAGVMQNPRHLVRRRGQEARLRCSPMKGHSHVYWYRQLPEEGLKFMVYLQKENIIDESGMPKERFSAEFPKEGPSILRIQQVVRGDSAAYFCASSPRVGQFFGPGTRLTVL.

This clone was counted at least ten times. As DNA, the CDR3 is TGCAGCGTTGTAAGAGAAGGGAAGGCGCAGTATTTT. This codes for CSVVREGKAQYF. The J gene is TRBJ2-3, the V gene TRBV29-1, with D uncertain. CDR3 length: 12 amino acids. CDR1 is SQVTM and CDR2 is ANQGSEA in the germline V gene. Trimming left V 4 bases short and J 10 bases short, with 15 bases between.

This clone was found a few times. The rearrangement joins TRBV11-3 to TRBJ2-3, with 7 nucleotides matching TRBD2. Per germline, CDR1 SGHNT and CDR2 YENEEA. J gave up 4 bases and V 5 bases, and 18 bases lay outside the gene matches. The length of the CDR3 is 18 residues. The CDR3: CASSPSGTGGRGADTQYF. For the CDR3, the DNA is TGTGCCAGCAGCCCGTCCGGGACTGGCGGGAGAGGAGCAGATACGCAGTATTTT.

This chain connects TRBV9 to TRBJ2-7, with 9 bases that match TRBD1. CDR3 size: 14 residues. The ends lost 4 bases at V and 6 bases at J; junction bases unmatched: 8. Germline CDR1 SGDLS, CDR2 YYNGEE. The CDR3 nucleotides read TGTGCCAGCAGCCCCGGGACAGGGACACGCGAGCAGTACTTC. Protein sequence: CASSPGTGTREQYF.

At least ten counts were recorded for this clone. The chain recombines TRBV21-1 with TRBJ2-1; the listed D gene, TRBD2, was not tested against the DNA. TRBV21-1 is noted as a pseudogene. CDR3 size: 16 residues. CDR3 region: CASSPKAGGPCNEQFF. CDR3 sequence (DNA): TGTGCCAGCAGCCCGAAAGCGGGAGGGCCTTGCAATGAGCAGTTCTTC.

This clone has a count of ten or more. The CDR3 coding sequence is TGCGCCAGCAGCCAAGAGCTGAAAAACATTCAGTACTTC. This codes for CASSQELKNIQYF. This chain links TRBV4-3 with TRBJ2-4, with D uncertain. The CDR3 has 13 amino acids. Germline V CDR1 and CDR2: LGHNA, YSLEER. Trimming left V 0 bases short and J 4 bases short, with 4 bases between.

This clone was detected a few times. This sequence joins TRBV28 and TRBJ1-3; no reliable D call. Germline V lookup: CDR1 MDHEN, CDR2 SYDVKM. V shed 5 bases and J shed 6 bases, with 5 bases lying between them. This CDR3 comprises 11 residues. DNA for the CDR3: TGTGCCAGCAGTCTCTCAAACACCATATATTTT. Translating it yields CASSLSNTIYF. Together with reference TRBV28 and TRBJ1-3, the CDR3 gives the full variable domain: DVKVTQSSRYLVKRTGEKVFLECVQDMDHENMFWYRQDPGLGLRLIYFSYDVKMKEKGDIPEGYSVSREKKERFSLILESASTNQTSMYLCASSLSNTIYFGEGSWLTVV.

This clone was observed at least ten times. The J gene is TRBJ1-5, the V gene TRBV4-2, with D unclear. The CDR3 covers 15 residues. CDR1 LGHNA and CDR2 YNFKEQ come from the germline V gene. The V and J ends lost 1 base and 7 bases respectively, with 14 bases between them. The CDR3 nucleotides are TGTGCCAGCAGCCAAGGGTCCCGGGGAGGGCAGCCCCAGCATTTT. It encodes CASSQGSRGGQPQHF.

In its sample, this clone was seen a few times. The V gene is TRBV5-4, the J gene TRBJ2-7, with D maybe TRBD2 (6 bases). V was shortened by 10 bases and J by 2 bases, with 19 bases between the two germline ends. The CDR3 length is 14 residues. Germline CDR1 reads SGHNT; CDR2 reads YYREEE (reference sequence). The CDR3 nucleotides read TGTGCCGCGAGCCGCGGGACGGATACCTACGAGCAGTACTTC. It is translated as CAASRGTDTYEQYF.

Only a few counts were recorded for this clone. The chain is built from TRBV4-1 and TRBJ2-1; 8 bases line up with TRBD2. V lost 1 base to trimming and J lost 0 bases; unmatched junction nucleotides: 14. Looked up from germline, CDR1 is MGHRA and CDR2 is YSYEKL. This CDR3 comprises 20 residues. Here the CDR3 DNA reads TGCGCCAGCAGCCAAGTTGGGTTTTCGAGCGGGAGTTCCTCCTACAATGAGCAGTTCTTC. The encoded protein is CASSQVGFSSGSSSYNEQFF.

This clone appeared a few times. The genes are TRBV7-9 and TRBJ2-2; unclear D gene. CDR3 length: 15 amino acids. The germline V gene encodes CDR1 SEHNR and CDR2 FQNEAQ (reference sequence). V was shortened by 5 bases and J by 1 base, with 11 bases between the two germline ends. The DNA for the CDR3 is TGTGCCAGCAGCGACTTAGTGGGGAACACCGGGGAGCTGTTTTTT. As protein: CASSDLVGNTGELFF.

This clone was recorded many times. The chain is built from TRBV7-3 and TRBJ1-2, with unresolved D. This CDR3 comprises 13 residues. Germline V gene lookup returns CDR1 SGHTA and CDR2 FQGTGA. Trimming cost V 4 bases and J 7 bases, with 13 bases left between them. CDR3 nucleotides: TGTGCCAGCAGCTCTGGGGTGGGGAGTGGCTACACCTTC. Encoded protein: CASSSGVGSGYTF. The whole variable domain, filled in from reference TRBV7-3 and TRBJ1-2, reads GAGVSQTPSNKVTEKGKYVELRCDPISGHTALYWYRQSLGQGPEFLIYFQGTGAADDSGLPNDRFFAVRPEGSVSTLKIQRTERGDSAVYLCASSSGVGSGYTFGSGTRLTVV.

This clone was counted a few times. V is TRBV4-3 and J is TRBJ2-1; D gene uncertain. The germline V gene has CDR1 LGHNA and CDR2 YSLEER. The CDR3 loop spans 13 amino acids. V was clipped by 4 bases and J by 10 bases, with 14 bases between them. CDR3 in DNA: TGCGCCAGCAGCCCTGCAATGTGGCAAGAGCAGTTCTTC. Amino acids: CASSPAMWQEQFF.

This clone has ten or more counts. Additional DNA sequences in this sample encode the identical CDR3. The chain has TRBV5-4 and TRBJ2-7, with 7 bases aligning to TRBD1. The CDR3 sequence is 12 residues long. Germline loops: CDR1 SGHNT, CDR2 YYREEE (reference sequence). V was clipped by 0 bases and J by 7 bases; unmatched bases: 1. The CDR3: CASSLAGGEQYF. In DNA, the CDR3 is TGTGCCAGCAGCTTGGCAGGGGGTGAGCAGTACTTC. Together with reference TRBV5-4 and TRBJ2-7, the CDR3 gives the full variable domain: ETGVTQSPTHLIKTRGQQVTLRCSSQSGHNTVSWYQQALGQGPQFIFQYYREEENGRGNFPPRFSGLQFPNYSSELNVNALELDDSALYLCASSLAGGEQYFGPGTRLTVT.

This clone was seen more than once but under ten times. The J gene is TRBJ1-4, the V gene TRBV18, with 9 bases aligning to TRBD1. The V gene's germline CDR1 is KGHSH and CDR2 LQKENI. Germline trimming cut 0 bases from V and 3 bases from J; bases unmatched to any gene: 5. The CDR3 is 17 amino acids. The DNA for the CDR3 is TGTGCCAGCTCACCACCCGGCGGGACAGGGCCTAATGAAAAACTGTTTTTT. It yields the protein CASSPPGGTGPNEKLFF.

Only a few counts were recorded for this clone. This chain joins TRBV28 and TRBJ2-7, with TRBD1 as a possible D gene (6 bases). Germline CDR1 is MDHEN and CDR2 is SYDVKM. The V end lost 6 bases, the J end lost 1 base, and 10 bases lay between the germline ends. This CDR3 region has 13 residues. The CDR3, as DNA: TGTGCCAGCAGAACAGGGTATTCCTACGAGCAGTACTTC. As protein: CASRTGYSYEQYF. Full variable domain (remainder filled in from reference TRBV28 and TRBJ2-7): DVKVTQSSRYLVKRTGEKVFLECVQDMDHENMFWYRQDPGLGLRLIYFSYDVKMKEKGDIPEGYSVSREKKERFSLILESASTNQTSMYLCASRTGYSYEQYFGPGTRLTVT.

This clone was found a few times. The chain uses TRBV4-2 and TRBJ2-3; D is unclear. The CDR3 consists of 16 residues. V was pared by 1 base and J by 2 bases, with 13 bases between. The germline V gene has CDR1 LGHNA and CDR2 YNFKEQ. For the CDR3, the DNA is TGTGCCAGCAGCCAAGGACTGGCTGATTCCACAGATACGCAGTATTTT. Protein: CASSQGLADSTDTQYF.

Only a few counts were recorded for this clone. The rearrangement joins TRBV4-1 to TRBJ2-3, with TRBD2 matching over 9 bases. Unmatched junction bases numbered 2, after V lost 7 bases and J lost 3 bases. The germline gives CDR1 MGHRA, CDR2 YSYEKL. The CDR3 runs to 13 residues. Here the CDR3 DNA reads TGCGCCAGCAAAGCGGGAGGTACAGATACGCAGTATTTT. This codes for CASKAGGTDTQYF.